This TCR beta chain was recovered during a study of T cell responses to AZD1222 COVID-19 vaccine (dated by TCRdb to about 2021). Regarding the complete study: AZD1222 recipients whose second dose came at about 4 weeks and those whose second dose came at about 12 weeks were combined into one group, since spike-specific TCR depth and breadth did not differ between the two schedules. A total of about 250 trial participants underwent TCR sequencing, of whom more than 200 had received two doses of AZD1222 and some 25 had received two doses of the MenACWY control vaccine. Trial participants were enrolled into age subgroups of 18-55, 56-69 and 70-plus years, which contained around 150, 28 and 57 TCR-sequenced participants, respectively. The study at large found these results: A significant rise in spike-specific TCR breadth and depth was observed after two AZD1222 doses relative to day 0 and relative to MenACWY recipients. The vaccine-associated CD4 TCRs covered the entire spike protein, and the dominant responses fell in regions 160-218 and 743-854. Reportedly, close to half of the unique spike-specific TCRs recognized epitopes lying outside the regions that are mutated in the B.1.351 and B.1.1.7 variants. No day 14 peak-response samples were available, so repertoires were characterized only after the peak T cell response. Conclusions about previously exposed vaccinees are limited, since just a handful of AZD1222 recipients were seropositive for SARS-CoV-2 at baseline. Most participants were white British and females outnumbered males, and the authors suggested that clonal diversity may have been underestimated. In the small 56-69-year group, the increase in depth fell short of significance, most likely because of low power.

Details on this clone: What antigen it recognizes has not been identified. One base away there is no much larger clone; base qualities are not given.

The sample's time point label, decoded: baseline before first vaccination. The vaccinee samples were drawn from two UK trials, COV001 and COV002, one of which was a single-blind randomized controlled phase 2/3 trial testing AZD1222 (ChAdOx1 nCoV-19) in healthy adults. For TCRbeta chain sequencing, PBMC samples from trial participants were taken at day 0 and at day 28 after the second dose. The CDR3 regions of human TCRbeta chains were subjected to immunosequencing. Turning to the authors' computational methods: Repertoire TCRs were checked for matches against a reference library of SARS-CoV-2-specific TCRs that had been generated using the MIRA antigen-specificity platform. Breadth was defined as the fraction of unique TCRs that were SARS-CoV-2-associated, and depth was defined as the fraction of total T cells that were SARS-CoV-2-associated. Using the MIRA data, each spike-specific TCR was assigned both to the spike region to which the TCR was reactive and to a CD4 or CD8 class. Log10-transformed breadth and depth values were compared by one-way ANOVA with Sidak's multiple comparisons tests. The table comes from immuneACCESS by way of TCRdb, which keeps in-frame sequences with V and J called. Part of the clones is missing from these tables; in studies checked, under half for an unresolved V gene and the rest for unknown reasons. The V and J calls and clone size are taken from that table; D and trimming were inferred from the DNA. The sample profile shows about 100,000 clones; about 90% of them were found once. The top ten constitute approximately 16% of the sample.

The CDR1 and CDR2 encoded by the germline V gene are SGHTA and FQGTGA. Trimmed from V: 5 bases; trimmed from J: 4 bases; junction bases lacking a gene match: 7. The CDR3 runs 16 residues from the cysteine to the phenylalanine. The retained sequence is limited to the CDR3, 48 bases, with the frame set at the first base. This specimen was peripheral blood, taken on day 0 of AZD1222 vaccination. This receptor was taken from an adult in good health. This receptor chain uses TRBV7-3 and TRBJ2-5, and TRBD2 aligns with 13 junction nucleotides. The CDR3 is CASSKGTSGALETQYF. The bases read TGTGCCAGCAGCAAAGGGACTAGCGGGGCCCTAGAGACCCAGTACTTC. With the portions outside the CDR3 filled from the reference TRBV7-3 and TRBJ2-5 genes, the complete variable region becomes GAGVSQTPSNKVTEKGKYVELRCDPISGHTALYWYRQSLGQGPEFLIYFQGTGAADDSGLPNDRFFAVRPEGSVSTLKIQRTERGDSAVYLCASSKGTSGALETQYFGPGTRLLVL.